This entry lists 7 T cell receptor beta chains sequenced from one sample in a study of T cells in Graves' hyperthyroidism and ophthalmopathy. TCR beta CDR3 regions were amplified from RNA. First-round RT-PCR with HTBI primers amplified the TCR CDR3 region. TCRdb used MiXCR to reprocess the multiplex PCR reads, holding one entry per CDR3 protein. The table has 300,000 to 450,000 distinct CDR3 sequences, approximately 13% seen once; the top ten hold more than 9.5%. Sequenced: blood. The receptors come from a woman aged 55 to 70 with Graves' hyperthyroidism.

Turning to this clonotype: A much larger clone is a single base away; this may be a read error. This chain links TRBV20-1 with TRBJ2-3; 8 bases align to TRBD2. CDR1 is DFQATT, CDR2 SNEGSKA, per germline (reference sequence). The CDR3 covers 13 residues. The CDR3 DNA sequence: TGCAGTGGTGATAGCGGGGCGGGAGATACGCGGTATTTT. Residues: CSGDSGAGDTRYF.

In its sample, this clonotype was seen many times. The V gene is TRBV12-3 or TRBV12-4, the J gene TRBJ2-7; 8 bases agree with TRBD2. The J segment lost 2 bases and the V segment lost 5 bases, leaving 8 bases of the junction unmatched. The CDR3 spans 15 residues. The CDR3 loop is CASSVLSGGPYEQYF. CDR3 sequence (DNA): TGTGCCAGCAGTGTCTTGTCGGGAGGGCCCTACGAGCAGTACTTC.

The chain is built from TRBV24-1 and TRBJ2-1, with TRBD2 matching 8 bases. Germline CDR1 KGHDR, CDR2 SFDVKD. J gave up 1 base and V 4 bases, and 8 bases lay outside the gene matches. This CDR3 has 17 residues. Here the CDR3 reads CATSDVAAGGSYNEQFF. CDR3 nucleotides: TGTGCCACCAGTGACGTCGCCGCGGGAGGATCCTACAATGAGCAGTTCTTC.

This clonotype came up a few times. The chain joins TRBV6-1 to TRBJ2-5, with 10 bases that match TRBD1. In germline, CDR1 is MNHNS, CDR2 SASEGT. The trim removed 6 bases at V and 7 bases at J, leaving 5 bases unmatched. This CDR3 has 13 amino acids. CDR3 DNA: TGTGCCAGCAGGGCCGGGACAGGGGCGACCCAGTACTTC. It codes for CASRAGTGATQYF.

This chain's CDR3 is CASSPDRVLDTQYF. CDR3 bases: TGCGCCAGCAGCCCGGACAGAGTTCTCGATACGCAGTATTTT. V is TRBV4-1 and J is TRBJ2-3, with D possibly TRBD1 on 6 matching bases. This CDR3 region has 14 residues. Germline CDR1 is MGHRA and CDR2 is YSYEKL. V dropped 4 bases and J dropped 6 bases, with 14 bases sitting between them.

This clonotype was seen repeatedly, ten times or more. The chain carries TRBV6-2 or TRBV6-3 and TRBJ2-6; D might be TRBD2 (6 bases). Germline lookup yields CDR1 MNHEY and CDR2 SVGEGT. The CDR3 length is 18 residues. V was clipped by 7 bases and J by 4 bases, with 23 bases between them. CDR3 DNA sequence: TGTGCCAGCAATTCGCGACCCGGGCGGGGCTCGGGGGCCAACGTCCTGACTTTC. Translated, it gives CASNSRPGRGSGANVLTF.

This clonotype was observed at least ten times. V and J are TRBV28 and TRBJ2-7, with 7 nucleotides matching TRBD2. Germline-derived CDR1 and CDR2 are MDHEN and SYDVKM. The junction had 16 bases not matched to a gene; V was cut back by 6 bases and J by 2 bases. The CDR3 is 17 amino acids. CDR3 in amino acids: CASRDPPGASGTYEQYF. The DNA for the CDR3 is TGTGCCAGCAGAGACCCCCCCGGGGCTAGCGGAACCTACGAGCAGTACTTC.